The TCR beta chain under discussion was sequenced for a study of T cells in Graves' hyperthyroidism and ophthalmopathy. Background on the study: Peripheral blood was drawn at first diagnosis, prior to all treatment. Broader study findings: Progression to ophthalmopathy was predicted a median of roughly 6.5 months early.

The CDR3 covers 11 residues. Deletions cut 3 bases from V and 9 bases from J, with 9 bases between. The germline V gene encodes CDR1 SGHDN and CDR2 FVKESK. Uncontrolled infection, other autoimmune disease, pregnancy or lactation led to exclusion. Clinical symptoms, serum thyroxine and TRAb, thyroid ultrasound and orbital computed tomography together formed the diagnostic basis. It was RNA transcripts that yielded the amplified TCR beta CDR3 regions. Carried out on the TCR CDR3, a first-round RT-PCR used the HTBI primer set. TCRdb reprocessed the multiplex PCR reads with MiXCR, giving one entry per CDR3 protein. The table records around 250,000 distinct CDR3 sequences, around 17% of them present only once. This clonotype was seen repeatedly, ten times or more. Antigen: not known.

This TCR was sampled from a woman aged 18-29 years with Graves' ophthalmopathy. Sequencing was done on a sample of blood. This sequence joins TRBV14 and TRBJ2-7; possible D gene TRBD1, 5 bases. CDR3 region: CASSQVDRQYF. The CDR3 coding sequence is TGTGCCAGCAGCCAGGTAGACAGGCAGTACTTC.